The 21 T cell receptor beta chains below were found in one sample sequenced in a study of PD-L1 blockade in urothelial cancer. Produced via immunoSEQ multiplex PCR; TCRdb's table is partial and in-frame only. Among more than 12,000 clones listed, approximately 87% were seen once. The source was PBMCs, collected around atezolizumab (anti-PD-L1) treatment. These receptor sequences come from an older man with urothelial cancer.

This rearrangement joins TRBV6-5 to TRBJ2-2, with 7 positions matching TRBD2. After removal of 2 bases from V and 4 bases from J, the junction contained 7 bases not matched to a gene. Germline-derived CDR1 and CDR2 are MNHEY and SVGAGI. There are 16 residues in the CDR3. The CDR3 coding sequence is TGTGCCAGCAGTTACGACAGCGGGGCGGCCACCGGGGAGCTGTTTTTT. It codes for CASSYDSGAATGELFF.

V gene TRBV10-3 combines with J gene TRBJ1-2, with 9 bases aligning to TRBD1. The CDR3 consists of 15 residues. Germline CDR1 reads ENHRY; CDR2 reads SYGVKD. V gave up 2 bases and J gave up 8 bases; unmatched junction bases: 9. The DNA of the CDR3 is TGTGCCATCAGTGAGACACCCGGGACAGGGAAGGGCTACACCTTC. It codes for CAISETPGTGKGYTF.

The V call is TRBV5-1, the J call TRBJ2-1; D uncertain. Trimming stripped 1 base from V and 4 bases from J, with 9 bases between. The CDR3 extends over 14 amino acids. From germline, CDR1 is SGHRS and CDR2 YFSETQ. As DNA, the CDR3 is TGCGCCAGCAGCTTGAATCAGGCATACAATGAGCAGTTCTTC. It codes for CASSLNQAYNEQFF.

The chain has TRBV7-2 and TRBJ1-6; D gene unclear. Trimming removed 6 bases at V and 5 bases at J, with 14 bases between. There are 15 residues in the CDR3. CDR1 SGHTA and CDR2 FQGNSA come from the germline V gene. The CDR3 sequence is CASRPTGGHNSPLHF. The CDR3, as DNA: TGTGCCAGCAGGCCTACGGGTGGCCATAATTCACCCCTCCACTTT. The complete variable domain, with remaining parts taken from reference TRBV7-2 and TRBJ1-6, reads GAGVSQSPSNKVTEKGKDVELRCDPISGHTALYWYRQSLGQGLEFLIYFQGNSAPDKSGLPSDRFSAERTGGSVSTLTIQRTQQEDSAVYLCASRPTGGHNSPLHFGNGTRLTVT.

The CDR3 spells CASSRLAGELANEKLFF. The CDR3 coding sequence is TGTGCCAGCTCACGACTCGCAGGGGAGTTAGCTAATGAAAAACTGTTTTTT. The J gene is TRBJ1-4, the V gene TRBV18; D is possibly TRBD1 (6 bases). The CDR3 is 17 amino acids. The germline V gene encodes CDR1 KGHSH and CDR2 LQKENI. V dropped 4 bases and J dropped 3 bases, with 18 bases sitting between them.

This sequence joins TRBV20-1 and TRBJ2-1, with D possibly being TRBD2 (5 bases). CDR1 and CDR2 from the germline V gene are DFQATT and SNEGSKA (reference sequence). Trimming shortened V by 6 bases and J by 2 bases, and 5 bases separated the two germline ends. This CDR3 is 11 amino acids long. The CDR3 loop reads CSAGAYNEQFF. The CDR3 DNA sequence: TGCAGTGCCGGGGCCTACAATGAGCAGTTCTTC.

The CDR3 sequence: CSVVGSSREQYF. The CDR3 DNA reads as TGCAGCGTTGTGGGCTCCTCCCGGGAGCAGTACTTC. V is TRBV29-1 and J is TRBJ2-7; D is ambiguous. The germline V and J ends were trimmed by 4 bases and 7 bases, with 14 bases remaining between them. The CDR3 loop spans 12 amino acids. Germline loops: CDR1 SQVTM, CDR2 ANQGSEA.

The chain recombines TRBV15 with TRBJ1-6; D is possibly TRBD1 (6 bases). V lost 1 base and J lost 9, with 10 bases in between. Germline CDR1 and CDR2: LNHNV and YYDKDF (reference sequence). CDR3 size: 14 residues. CDR3 nucleotides: TGTGCCACCAGCAGAGCCCAAGGGGGTTCACCCCTCCACTTT. It translates to CATSRAQGGSPLHF.

The chain couples TRBV4-1 to TRBJ1-3; weak D call: TRBD1 (5 bases). From germline, CDR1 is MGHRA and CDR2 YSYEKL. V was clipped by 4 bases and J by 4 bases, with 8 bases between them. This CDR3 spans 13 amino acids. The CDR3 here is CASSPGGGNTIYF. CDR3 nucleotide sequence: TGCGCCAGCAGCCCGGGGGGGGGAAACACCATATATTTT.

The table lists this clone with a count of one. The rearrangement uses TRBV6-4 and TRBJ1-1, with unresolved D. Germline CDR1 is MRHNA and CDR2 is SNTAGT. The CDR3 is made up of 15 amino acids. Trimming cost V 3 bases and J 1 base, with 12 bases left between them. CDR3 nucleotides: TGTGCCAGCAGTGATATCGTCGGCGGGAACACTGAAGCTTTCTTT. Amino acids: CASSDIVGGNTEAFF.

The J gene is TRBJ2-7, the V gene TRBV10-2; TRBD2 aligns across 9 bases. J gave up 4 bases and V 6 bases, and 13 bases lay outside the gene matches. Germline-derived CDR1 and CDR2 are WSHSY and SAAADI. The CDR3 is made up of 16 amino acids. The CDR3 region is CASRRLAEGRGYEQYF. The DNA for the CDR3 is TGCGCCAGCAGAAGACTAGCGGAGGGAAGGGGTTACGAGCAGTACTTC.

This clone was seen only once. The J gene is TRBJ1-2, the V gene TRBV7-2; possible D gene TRBD1, 5 bases. The CDR3 sequence is 16 residues long. Deletions cut 2 bases from V and 4 bases from J, with 17 bases between. Germline V gene sequence: CDR1 SGHTA, CDR2 FQGNSA. The CDR3 DNA follows: TGTGCCAGCAGCTTAAATTTGGGGACTTGGCTCTATGGCTACACCTTC. It translates to CASSLNLGTWLYGYTF.

V gene TRBV30 combines with J gene TRBJ1-6; 7 positions agree with TRBD1. Per the germline V gene, CDR1 is GTSNPN and CDR2 is SVGIG (reference sequence). The CDR3 sequence is 14 residues long. The V segment lost 1 base and the J segment 8 bases; nucleotides outside the gene matches: 5. DNA of the CDR3: TGTGCCTGGAGTGGTTCAGGGGGTTATTCACCCCTCCACTTT. Translating it yields CAWSGSGGYSPLHF.

J is TRBJ2-3 and V is TRBV6-1, with D possibly being TRBD2 (5 bases). V gave up 2 bases and J gave up 4 bases, with 10 bases separating them. The CDR3 sequence is 14 residues long. Looked up from germline, CDR1 is MNHNS and CDR2 is SASEGT. The CDR3 DNA follows: TGTGCCAGCAGTGAACCCGGGGTCCCAGATACGCAGTATTTT. Its protein is CASSEPGVPDTQYF.

The chain combines TRBV28 with TRBJ1-2, with D hard to call. There are 15 residues in the CDR3. Germline V gives CDR1 MDHEN, CDR2 SYDVKM. V lost 5 bases to trimming and J lost 3 bases, with 16 bases between them. CDR3 loop: CASSTPPGRDYGYTF. In DNA, the CDR3 is TGTGCCAGCAGTACCCCCCCTGGGAGGGACTATGGCTACACCTTC.

This chain uses TRBV2 with TRBJ1-5; TRBD1 might be the D (6 bases). The V gene lost 7 bases and the J gene lost 0 bases, with 13 bases spanning the gap. The CDR3 extends over 15 amino acids. Germline CDR1 SNHLY, CDR2 FYNNEI. CDR3 region: CASKKRDNSNQPQHF. In DNA form, the CDR3 reads TGTGCCAGCAAGAAAAGGGACAATAGCAATCAGCCCCAGCATTTT.

V and J are TRBV9 and TRBJ2-7; TRBD2 agrees at 7 bases. V dropped 0 bases and J dropped 4; count of bases not matched to a gene: 4. The CDR3 length is 14 residues. CDR1 and CDR2 from the germline V gene are SGDLS and YYNGEE. DNA of the CDR3: TGTGCCAGCAGCGTAGGGGTCGGGGGGTACGAGCAGTACTTC. Translated, it gives CASSVGVGGYEQYF.

The chain uses TRBV4-1 and TRBJ1-5; 9 positions agree with TRBD1. V gave up 4 bases and J gave up 5 bases; unmatched junction bases: 6. The length of the CDR3 is 15 residues. Germline CDR1 and CDR2: MGHRA and YSYEKL. The CDR3 DNA sequence: TGCGCCAGCAGCCCCCTGACAGGGGGAGATCAGCCCCAGCATTTT. It codes for CASSPLTGGDQPQHF.

The chain uses TRBV19 and TRBJ2-3, with TRBD2 as a possible D gene (6 bases). CDR1 is LNHDA and CDR2 is SQIVND in the germline V gene (reference sequence). The germline V and J ends were trimmed by 7 bases and 2 bases, with 13 bases remaining between them. The CDR3 contains 14 residues. The CDR3 here is CASIAAASTDTQYF. DNA of the CDR3: TGTGCCAGTATAGCGGCTGCCTCCACAGATACGCAGTATTTT.

The V call is TRBV29-1, the J call TRBJ2-1, with 11 nucleotides matching TRBD1. CDR1 and CDR2 from the germline V gene are SQVTM and ANQGSEA. CDR3 length: 17 amino acids. V lost 3 bases and J lost 8; bases outside the gene matches: 15. The CDR3 DNA reads TGCAGCGTTGAGTCGAAGGACAGGGGGCGAGTGTGGGATGAGCAGTTCTTC. Residues: CSVESKDRGRVWDEQFF.

The chain couples TRBV4-1 to TRBJ2-1, with D possibly TRBD2 on 5 matching bases. The CDR3 runs to 12 residues. The ends were cut back, 5 bases at V and 9 bases at J, with 11 bases in the middle. CDR1 is MGHRA, CDR2 YSYEKL, per germline. CDR3 sequence reads: CASSEGDREQFF. CDR3 DNA sequence: TGCGCCAGCAGCGAGGGTGATCGTGAGCAGTTCTTC.